A selection of T cell receptor beta chains follows, all from one sample in a study of blood T cell repertoires in COVID-19. TCRdb's table, derived via immunoSEQ multiplex PCR, lists solely in-frame clones and lacks some. The sample yields fewer than 150,000 clones, 90% seen once. What was sequenced was peripheral blood. Every receptor here comes from a woman aged 60-75 years with COVID-19, enrolled during active disease. The CDR3 runs from the conserved cysteine through the conserved F or W. A D gene is named only where the DNA matches it firmly. Size is stated for part of the rows, as once, few or many counts, or as a class when the clone is expanded.

cdr3_nt	cdr3_aa	v_call	j_call	clone_size	d_call
TGTGCCACATCGGGACAGGGCTCCGGGGAGCTGTTTTTT	CATSGQGSGELFF	TRBV24-1	TRBJ2-2	.	TRBD1
TGTGCCAGCAGTTACGGAGCAGGGGGCAATCAGCCCCAGCATTTT	CASSYGAGGNQPQHF	TRBV6-5	TRBJ1-5	few	.
TGTGCCAGCAGGGACAGTTCCTACGAGCAGTACTTC	CASRDSSYEQYF	TRBV2	TRBJ2-7	.	.
TGTGCCACCAGCAGAGATCCAGCGGTCGCTGGAAACACCATATATTTT	CATSRDPAVAGNTIYF	TRBV15	TRBJ1-3	.	.
TGTGCCAGCAGCCAAGATCTTGTCGAGGGAGTGAGATACACCGGGGAGCTGTTTTTT	CASSQDLVEGVRYTGELFF	TRBV3-1/TRBV3-2	TRBJ2-2	.	.
TGTGCCAGCAGTGTTGGCAGGGTATTTTTTGGAAACACCATATATTTT	CASSVGRVFFGNTIYF	TRBV6-1	TRBJ1-3	.	.
TGTGCCAGCGATCCGGGACAGGGCAATTGGCAGTACTTC	CASDPGQGNWQYF	TRBV2	TRBJ2-7	.	TRBD1
TGTGCCAGCAGCGTAGATACTATCCAGCCCCAGCATTTT	CASSVDTIQPQHF	TRBV9	TRBJ1-5	.	.
TGTGCCAGTACATTGGACAGGAGAGAACCCGGGGAGCTGTTTTTT	CASTLDRREPGELFF	TRBV19	TRBJ2-2	.	TRBD1
TGTGCCAGCAGCTTGGAGGACAGGGTTTCTGGAAAACTGTTTTTT	CASSLEDRVSGKLFF	TRBV5-5	TRBJ1-4	.	TRBD1
TGTGCCAGCAGCCGTGAGTACGAGCAGTACTTC	CASSREYEQYF	TRBV5-6	TRBJ2-7	.	.
TGTGCCAGTAGTATACGAAGGGGCCGAACTAGCACAGATACGCAGTATTTT	CASSIRRGRTSTDTQYF	TRBV19	TRBJ2-3	.	.
TGTGCCAGCAGCCCCGAGCGCGATAATTCACCCCTCCACTTT	CASSPERDNSPLHF	TRBV5-4	TRBJ1-6	.	.
TGTGCCTGGAGTGCCCAATTCAGCGGCCTTAATGAAAAACTGTTTTTT	CAWSAQFSGLNEKLFF	TRBV30	TRBJ1-4	.	.
TGTGCCAGCAGCCCCCAAGAGTTAGCGAACACCGGGGAGCTGTTTTTT	CASSPQELANTGELFF	TRBV7-9	TRBJ2-2	.	.
TGTGCCAGCAGCTTAGTTGGCGGGGGTCGAGAGACCCAGTACTTC	CASSLVGGGRETQYF	TRBV7-9	TRBJ2-5	once	TRBD2
TGTGCCAGTAGTATAGTTTTCGGGACTGAAGCTTTCTTT	CASSIVFGTEAFF	TRBV19	TRBJ1-1	.	.
TGTGCCAGCAGTTATGGAGTTGCCTATGGCTACACCTTC	CASSYGVAYGYTF	TRBV12-3/TRBV12-4	TRBJ1-2	.	.
TGTGCCAGCAGCCTCGGACAGCGGAGGACGGAGACCCAGTACTTC	CASSLGQRRTETQYF	TRBV13	TRBJ2-5	.	.
TGTGCCAGTCGGCTGACAGGGGAGGGTTACAATGAGCAGTTCTTC	CASRLTGEGYNEQFF	TRBV19	TRBJ2-1	.	.